These 15 T cell receptor beta chains were sequenced from one sample in a study of T cells after yellow fever vaccination. MiXCR, applied by TCRdb to the 5' RACE reads, yields one record per CDR3 protein. The data hold fewer than 400,000 distinct CDR3 sequences, with roughly 6.2% observed a single time. Sequencing was performed on PBMCs, taken 5 days after the yellow fever booster vaccination. The receptors here all came from a man aged 25 to 40 who received the YFV17D yellow fever vaccine.

This rearrangement joins TRBV18 to TRBJ2-1, with 10 positions matching TRBD1. CDR3 length: 16 residues. CDR1 is KGHSH, CDR2 LQKENI, per germline. The junction had 11 bases not matched to a gene; V was cut back by 5 bases and J by 7 bases. As DNA, the CDR3 is TGTGCCAGCTCATCTCAGGGACAGGGGAATAGGAATGAGCAGTTCTTC. This translates into CASSSQGQGNRNEQFF.

The chain employs TRBV10-3 and TRBJ2-1, with D perhaps given as TRBD1 or TRBD2 (5 bases each). CDR1 and CDR2 (germline): ENHRY, SYGVKD. V was trimmed by 3 bases and J by 6 bases, leaving 9 bases between them. CDR3 length: 13 amino acids. CDR3 nucleotide sequence: TGTGCCATCAGTGATTTTGGGGGCAATGAGCAGTTCTTC. The encoded protein is CAISDFGGNEQFF.

The chain uses TRBV19 and TRBJ2-2; no clear D. This CDR3 contains 13 residues. Deletions cut 3 bases from V and 5 bases from J, with 7 bases between. CDR1 and CDR2 from the germline V gene are LNHDA and SQIVND (reference sequence). CDR3 protein: CASSMRRTGELFF. The CDR3 nucleotides read TGTGCCAGTAGTATGAGGCGTACCGGGGAGCTGTTTTTT.

This clonotype was counted at least ten times. V is TRBV6-4 and J is TRBJ2-1; D perhaps matches TRBD1 (6 bases). This CDR3 spans 13 amino acids. The ends were cut back, 6 bases at V and 2 bases at J, with 8 bases in the middle. CDR1 is MRHNA, CDR2 SNTAGT, per germline. This CDR3 reads CASSAGAYNEQFF. CDR3 sequence (DNA): TGTGCCAGCAGCGCAGGGGCCTACAATGAGCAGTTCTTC.

In this sample, this clonotype turned up a few times. The chain joins TRBV20-1 to TRBJ2-1; 7 bases line up with TRBD2. This CDR3 comprises 14 residues. The J segment lost 9 bases and the V segment lost 1 base, leaving 9 bases of the junction unmatched. Germline lookup yields CDR1 DFQATT and CDR2 SNEGSKA (reference sequence). DNA for the CDR3: TGCAGTGCTAGAGGACCAGCGGGAATTAGTGAGCAGTTCTTC. This translates into CSARGPAGISEQFF.

This clonotype came up many times. The chain has TRBV7-2 and TRBJ2-2; D is uncertain. Trimming left V 4 bases short and J 4 bases short, with 13 bases between. The CDR3 totals 15 residues. Germline CDR1 is SGHTA and CDR2 is FQGNSA. CDR3: CASSSNRAPTGELFF. As DNA, the CDR3 is TGTGCCAGCAGCTCCAACCGGGCCCCCACCGGGGAGCTGTTTTTT.

This clonotype occurred a few times. The chain couples TRBV20-1 to TRBJ2-1; 10 nucleotides agree with TRBD2. The CDR3 sequence is 16 residues long. CDR1 and CDR2 (germline): DFQATT, SNEGSKA (reference sequence). The V gene end was trimmed by 3 bases and the J gene end by 8 bases; junction bases not matched to a gene: 13. DNA of the CDR3: TGCAGTGCTAGGGTCCTAACTAGCGGGACTCCTCATGAGCAGTTCTTC. It specifies CSARVLTSGTPHEQFF.

This clonotype occurred many times. The chain joins TRBV19 to TRBJ1-1, with 10 nucleotides matching TRBD1. Germline V gene lookup returns CDR1 LNHDA and CDR2 SQIVND (reference sequence). Losses at the gene ends were 1 base for V and 1 base for J; bases not matched to a gene: 0. The length of the CDR3 is 15 residues. The CDR3 sequence is CASSIGDRGNTEAFF. The CDR3 coding sequence is TGTGCCAGTAGTATAGGGGACAGGGGGAACACTGAAGCTTTCTTT.

This clonotype has a handful of counts. V is TRBV18 and J is TRBJ2-2; a possible D gene is TRBD2 (5 bases). Trimming cost V 2 bases and J 0 bases, with 10 bases left between them. The CDR3 length is 16 residues. Per germline, CDR1 KGHSH and CDR2 LQKENI. The DNA of the CDR3 is TGTGCCAGCTCACCAAATTCGGGGACGAACACCGGGGAGCTGTTTTTT. Encoded protein: CASSPNSGTNTGELFF.

This clonotype was detected a few times. The rearrangement joins TRBV27 to TRBJ2-3; D uncertain. V lost 3 bases to trimming and J lost 4 bases, with 8 bases between them. The germline CDR1 and CDR2 sequences are MNHEY and SMNVEV (reference sequence). The CDR3 loop spans 13 amino acids. CDR3 DNA: TGTGCCAGCAGTTTTGGATCGGCAGATACGCAGTATTTT. Amino acid sequence: CASSFGSADTQYF.

This clonotype came up many times. This chain links TRBV7-3 with TRBJ2-3; TRBD2 aligns across 7 bases. This CDR3 contains 14 residues. V shed 1 base and J 5 bases; nucleotides not matched to a gene: 3. The germline CDR1 and CDR2 sequences are SGHTA and FQGTGA. The CDR3 is CASSLMGGEDTQYF. Written as DNA, the CDR3 is TGTGCCAGCAGCTTAATGGGGGGGGAAGATACGCAGTATTTT. Based on the CDR3 plus reference TRBV7-3 and TRBJ2-3, the full variable domain is GAGVSQTPSNKVTEKGKYVELRCDPISGHTALYWYRQSLGQGPEFLIYFQGTGAADDSGLPNDRFFAVRPEGSVSTLKIQRTERGDSAVYLCASSLMGGEDTQYFGPGTRLTVL.

This clonotype showed up many times. The chain couples TRBV5-1 to TRBJ2-7; 7 bases agree with TRBD1. V dropped 4 bases and J dropped 3; count of bases not matched to a gene: 4. CDR3 length: 13 amino acids. The V gene's germline CDR1 is SGHRS and CDR2 YFSETQ. The CDR3, as DNA: TGCGCCAGCAGCCAAGGACAGGACTACGAGCAGTACTTC. Residues: CASSQGQDYEQYF.

This clonotype has ten or more counts. The rearrangement links TRBV3-1 to TRBJ1-2; D is uncertain. This CDR3 region has 17 residues. Germline assignment: CDR1 LGHDT and CDR2 YNNKEL (reference sequence). V lost 1 base to trimming and J lost 4 bases, with 19 bases between them. The CDR3 sequence: CASSQGLTVINPYGYTF. DNA for the CDR3: TGTGCCAGCAGCCAAGGTCTAACCGTCATTAACCCCTATGGCTACACCTTC. Complete variable domain (other parts from reference TRBV3-1 and TRBJ1-2): DTAVSQTPKYLVTQMGNDKSIKCEQNLGHDTMYWYKQDSKKFLKIMFSYNNKELIINETVPNRFSPKSPDKAHLNLHINSLELGDSAVYFCASSQGLTVINPYGYTFGSGTRLTVV.

The chain couples TRBV20-1 to TRBJ2-5; D perhaps matches TRBD2 (6 bases). The germline V gene encodes CDR1 DFQATT and CDR2 SNEGSKA (reference sequence). V was trimmed by 7 bases and J by 2 bases, leaving 11 bases between them. The CDR3 has 12 amino acids. The DNA of the CDR3 is TGCAGTGTCGGGGACTGGCAAGAGACCCAGTACTTC. This codes for CSVGDWQETQYF.

V usage is TRBV16 and J usage is TRBJ2-1, with D perhaps matching TRBD1 or TRBD2 (5 bases each). Trimming removed 0 bases at V and 15 bases at J, with 21 bases between. Looked up from germline, CDR1 is KGHSY and CDR2 is FQNENV. CDR3 length: 15 residues. In DNA form, the CDR3 reads TGTGCCAGCAGCCAATCAAGGGGCGCTCGGGACGCCACGTTCTTC. Residues: CASSQSRGARDATFF.